This T cell receptor beta chain was captured in a study of graft-versus-host responses after intestinal transplantation. For the study at large: Recipients had multivisceral, liver-intestinal, or isolated intestinal transplants. Study-wide points: Graft-donor T cell macrochimerism in patients accompanied high graft-versus-host to host-versus-graft clonal ratios in allografts.

Trimming took off 1 base at V and 4 bases at J, with 10 bases between the two ends. The germline V gene has CDR1 KGHSH and CDR2 LQKENI. This CDR3 region has 14 residues. Only in-frame clones appear in the TCRdb table, and some are missing; sequencing was by immunoSEQ multiplex PCR. Here the sample spans some 21,000 clones, 50% to 60% being singletons. Labeling with CFSE marked about 200,000 responder cells, which were plated with about 200,000 irradiated, violet-dye-labeled stimulator cells. The material sequenced was alloreactive CD4+ T cells from a mixed lymphocyte reaction culture, taken before intestinal transplant. Noted subset: CFSE-low proliferating T cells sorted from roughly six-day pre-transplant mixed lymphocyte reaction (GvH or HvG direction). This chain links TRBV18 with TRBJ2-5, with D tentatively TRBD2 (5 bases). This receptor was obtained from a human patient who received an intestinal transplant. This CDR3 reads CASSPLFAGETQYF. CDR3 in DNA: TGTGCCAGCTCACCACTATTTGCGGGAGAGACCCAGTACTTC.